The sequence of this T cell receptor (beta chain) was determined in a study of blood T cells in healthy people across ages. CDR1 is MNHEY and CDR2 is SMNVEV in the germline V gene (reference sequence). V was cut by 5 bases and J by 1 base, with 20 bases left in between. This CDR3 has 17 residues. Primed by a sample-barcoded 5' primer and a J-beta primer mix, a second PCR proceeded for 7 to 11 cycles. Every sample gave at least 2.5 million paired-end reads containing CDR3. TCRdb re-derived calls from the 5' RACE reads in MiXCR, one entry per CDR3 protein. The table has roughly 1.5 million distinct CDR3 sequences, less than 45% seen once; the top ten hold around 4%. Broader study findings: CMV infection status of these donors was not known.

In regard to this clonotype: The target antigen is unknown.

Every sample yielded at least 6.5 million isolated PBMCs. V usage is TRBV27 and J usage is TRBJ1-1; D not resolved. The clonotype originates from a young woman in good health. The sequencing input was blood. CDR3: CASSPGSTRLENTEAFF. The CDR3 DNA reads as TGTGCCAGCAGTCCCGGGAGTACCAGGCTAGAGAACACTGAAGCTTTCTTT.